This T cell receptor beta chain was identified during a study of T cell responses to AZD1222 COVID-19 vaccine. Overall study: Doses given second, at about 4 or about 12 weeks, were pooled.

The assay was immunoSEQ multiplex PCR, and TCRdb's table has in-frame clones only and misses some. The sample includes some 150,000 clones, roughly 92% of them seen just once. Findings of the study overall: A mostly white British donor set with more females was recruited, and clonal diversity was possibly underestimated. Baseline serostatus was positive in only a handful of AZD1222 recipients. No day 14 peak samples; only post-peak repertoires were characterized.

Germline V gene lookup returns CDR1 LGHDT and CDR2 YNNKEL (reference sequence). The CDR3 runs 12 residues. V was clipped by 3 bases and J by 5 bases, with 7 bases between them. About this clone: Its specificity is unknown.

The material sequenced was peripheral blood, taken on day 0 of AZD1222 vaccination. The sequence derives from an adult in good health. This rearrangement joins TRBV3-1 (or the pseudogene TRBV3-2) to TRBJ2-5; either TRBD1 or TRBD2 may supply D (5 bases each). CDR3 protein: CASSQGDETQYF. CDR3 coding DNA: TGTGCCAGCAGCCAGGGGGACGAGACCCAGTACTTC.